This T cell receptor beta chain was recovered during a study of T cell responses to AZD1222 COVID-19 vaccine. Study conclusions and caveats: Donors were largely white British and mainly female; clonal diversity was possibly underestimated.

Sequenced by immunoSEQ multiplex PCR; TCRdb stores in-frame clones only, minus some. Found here are about 130,000 clones, about 90% of them singletons; the top ten hold roughly 2%. Germline lookup yields CDR1 SGHNT and CDR2 YYREEE (reference sequence). CDR3 length: 16 amino acids. The V end was cut by 0 bases, the J end by 7 bases, with 16 bases between. Details on this clone: Antigen unknown.

The sample was peripheral blood, taken on day 0 of AZD1222 vaccination. The origin of this receptor is an adult in good health. The chain recombines TRBV5-4 with TRBJ1-4; TRBD1 is a possible D gene (6 bases). CDR3 sequence (DNA): TGTGCCAGCAGCTTGGAGCGGGGGAGGGGGAGTGAAAAACTGTTTTTT. Translating it yields CASSLERGRGSEKLFF.